One sample yielded the 25 T cell receptor beta chains listed below, sequenced in a study of blood T cell repertoires in COVID-19. Libraries were prepared by immunoSEQ multiplex PCR; TCRdb keeps only in-frame clonotypes and omits some of them. The table has roughly 200,000 clones, about 85% seen once. Source material: peripheral blood. Receptors were obtained from a woman older than 75 with acute or convalescent COVID-19.

The chain employs TRBV28 and TRBJ1-2, with a tentative D call TRBD1 (5 bases). V was shortened by 8 bases and J by 4 bases, with 14 bases between the two germline ends. CDR1 is MDHEN and CDR2 is SYDVKM in the germline V gene. The CDR3 covers 13 residues. The CDR3 coding sequence is TGTGCCAGCCGACGCGACAGCACCTATGGCTACACCTTC. As protein: CASRRDSTYGYTF.

This clone has a single count. This chain uses TRBV2 with TRBJ1-1; weak D call: TRBD1 (6 bases). With 8 bases removed from V and 6 bases from J, the gap between germline ends came to 19 bases. This CDR3 region has 14 residues. Germline CDR1 SNHLY, CDR2 FYNNEI. The CDR3, as DNA: TGTGCCAGCGGATTCGGGGGGGCTAGGCCTGAAGCTTTCTTT. This translates into CASGFGGARPEAFF.

The chain uses TRBV9 and TRBJ1-5; 8 bases line up with TRBD1. This CDR3 has 16 residues. The V gene's germline CDR1 is SGDLS and CDR2 YYNGEE. The ends lost 3 bases at V and 2 bases at J; junction bases unmatched: 7. The CDR3 coding sequence is TGTGCCAGCAGCGAAGGACAGGGTGCGGGCAATCAGCCCCAGCATTTT. Amino acid sequence: CASSEGQGAGNQPQHF. The full variable domain, with the rest looked up from reference TRBV9 and TRBJ1-5, is DSGVTQTPKHLITATGQRVTLRCSPRSGDLSVYWYQQSLDQGLQFLIQYYNGEERAKGNILERFSAQQFPDLHSELNLSSLELGDSALYFCASSEGQGAGNQPQHFGDGTRLSIL.

CDR3 residues: CASRRFNTGELFF. The CDR3 coding sequence is TGTGCCAGCAGACGGTTTAACACCGGGGAGCTGTTTTTT. This chain connects TRBV7-3 to TRBJ2-2; no reliable D call. Germline values: CDR1 SGHTA, CDR2 FQGTGA. Trimming stripped 6 bases from V and 2 bases from J, with 7 bases between. The CDR3 sequence is 13 residues long.

This clone was seen a single time. CDR3 in amino acids: CASSTTGGQPQHF. The CDR3 region has the DNA TGTGCCAGCAGTACTACAGGGGGTCAGCCCCAGCATTTT. The chain recombines TRBV6-6 with TRBJ1-5; TRBD1 agrees at 8 bases. Germline assignment: CDR1 MNHNY and CDR2 SVGAGI (reference sequence). The J segment lost 6 bases and the V segment lost 5 bases, leaving 3 bases of the junction unmatched. The CDR3 totals 13 residues.

This chain joins TRBV7-9 and TRBJ1-1; weak D call: TRBD1 (5 bases). Germline-derived CDR1 and CDR2 are SEHNR and FQNEAQ (reference sequence). Trimming removed 4 bases from V and 1 base from J, with 10 bases in between. The CDR3 contains 14 residues. The CDR3 DNA is TGTGCCAGCAGCTCCGGGACTACGAACACTGAAGCTTTCTTT. This sequence encodes CASSSGTTNTEAFF. Full variable domain (remainder filled in from reference TRBV7-9 and TRBJ1-1): DTGVSQNPRHKITKRGQNVTFRCDPISEHNRLYWYRQTLGQGPEFLTYFQNEAQLEKSRLLSDRFSAERPKGSFSTLEIQRTEQGDSAMYLCASSSGTTNTEAFFGQGTRLTVV.

The rearrangement uses TRBV11-2 and TRBJ1-4; 9 bases align to TRBD1. Germline CDR1 and CDR2: SGHAT and FQNNGV. The J segment lost 6 bases and the V segment lost 5 bases, leaving 7 bases of the junction unmatched. The CDR3 runs to 15 residues. The CDR3 DNA reads TGTGCCAGCAGCCCTTGGGGACAGGGATATGAAAAACTGTTTTTT. Its translation: CASSPWGQGYEKLFF.

This clone was counted a few times. The V gene is TRBV10-3, the J gene TRBJ2-2; 9 bases map to TRBD1. Germline V gene data show CDR1 as ENHRY and CDR2 as SYGVKD. Germline trimming cut 3 bases from V and 1 base from J; bases unmatched to any gene: 15. This CDR3 spans 20 amino acids. For the CDR3, the DNA is TGTGCCATCAGTGACCGGAACCGGGACAGGGAAAGTGGGAACACCGGGGAGCTGTTTTTT. Translated: CAISDRNRDRESGNTGELFF.

The chain combines TRBV15 with TRBJ1-1; D may be TRBD1 (6 bases). There are 16 residues in the CDR3. Germline V gives CDR1 LNHNV, CDR2 YYDKDF (reference sequence). Trimming took off 0 bases at V and 6 bases at J, with 17 bases between the two ends. DNA for the CDR3: TGTGCCACCAGCAGAGATCTGGGGGGGGGCGACCCTGAAGCTTTCTTT. Encoded protein: CATSRDLGGGDPEAFF.

The CDR3 DNA is TGTGCCAGCAGTGACGACAGCTCCTACGAGCAGTACTTC. Translated: CASSDDSSYEQYF. The V gene is TRBV2, the J gene TRBJ2-7, with D maybe TRBD1 (5 bases). The V gene lost 3 bases and the J gene lost 0 bases, with 6 bases spanning the gap. The CDR3 has 13 residues. The germline V gene has CDR1 SNHLY and CDR2 FYNNEI.

The genes are TRBV28 and TRBJ1-5; D is uncertain. Germline CDR1 is MDHEN and CDR2 is SYDVKM. The CDR3 spans 12 residues. The V end was cut by 6 bases, the J end by 5 bases, with 8 bases between. The CDR3 DNA reads as TGTGCCAGCAGATCGGTTGATCAGCCCCAGCATTTT. Translating it yields CASRSVDQPQHF.

The chain links TRBV2 to TRBJ1-5, with TRBD1 matching 8 bases. The CDR3 runs 15 residues. Germline CDR1 reads SNHLY; CDR2 reads FYNNEI. The J segment lost 2 bases and the V segment lost 5 bases, leaving 5 bases of the junction unmatched. CDR3 in amino acids: CASSLQGGGNQPQHF. CDR3 nucleotide sequence: TGTGCCAGCAGTCTACAGGGGGGTGGCAATCAGCCCCAGCATTTT.

This sequence joins TRBV6-6 and TRBJ2-1; possible D gene TRBD2, 6 bases. CDR3 length equals 15 residues. Germline V lookup: CDR1 MNHNY, CDR2 SVGAGI (reference sequence). Trimming cost V 0 bases and J 3 bases, with 9 bases left between them. CDR3 nucleotides: TGTGCCAGCAGTTACTCCGGGGGAGGCTACAATGAGCAGTTCTTC. It translates to CASSYSGGGYNEQFF.

The chain combines TRBV10-3 with TRBJ1-1, with D possibly matching TRBD1 (5 bases). The ends were cut back, 2 bases at V and 1 base at J, with 14 bases in the middle. The CDR3 runs 16 residues. Germline assignment: CDR1 ENHRY and CDR2 SYGVKD. The CDR3 coding sequence is TGTGCCATCAGTGAGAGGGGATCCGGGGGGAACACTGAAGCTTTCTTT. Protein sequence: CAISERGSGGNTEAFF.

The chain combines TRBV10-2 with TRBJ1-1; D unresolved. Germline V gene sequence: CDR1 WSHSY, CDR2 SAAADI. V was cut by 6 bases and J by 0 bases, with 5 bases left in between. The CDR3 contains 12 residues. The CDR3 loop is CASRAMNTEAFF. In DNA form, the CDR3 reads TGCGCCAGCAGAGCGATGAACACTGAAGCTTTCTTT.

The J gene is TRBJ1-5, the V gene TRBV19; D is undetermined. CDR1 and CDR2 from the germline V gene are LNHDA and SQIVND (reference sequence). V lost 5 bases to trimming and J lost 0 bases, with 11 bases between them. CDR3 size: 15 residues. CDR3 DNA sequence: TGTGCCAGTAGTTGGCTGGTCGATAGCAATCAGCCCCAGCATTTT. Its protein is CASSWLVDSNQPQHF.

This clone has at least ten counts. The rearrangement uses TRBV30 and TRBJ1-2; no reliable D call. V was shortened by 5 bases and J by 5 bases, with 9 bases between the two germline ends. CDR3 length equals 11 residues. The germline CDR1 and CDR2 sequences are GTSNPN and SVGIG (reference sequence). The DNA for the CDR3 is TGTGCCTGGGGCCGGGATTATGGCTACACCTTC. It yields the protein CAWGRDYGYTF.

This sequence joins TRBV3-1 (or the pseudogene TRBV3-2) and TRBJ2-7, with TRBD2 matching 12 bases. The CDR3 extends over 16 amino acids. The V and J ends lost 4 bases and 4 bases, in that order; junction bases with no gene match: 8. Looked up from germline, CDR1 is LGHDT and CDR2 is YNNKEL (reference sequence). The CDR3 reads CASSPASGRAEYEQYF. The CDR3 DNA reads as TGTGCCAGCAGCCCCGCTAGCGGGAGGGCCGAATACGAGCAGTACTTC.

V gene TRBV2 combines with J gene TRBJ2-3, with a possible D match to TRBD2 (6 bases). Between the trimmed V and J ends, which lost 2 bases and 3 bases, there was a span of 15 bases. The CDR3 runs 16 residues. In germline, CDR1 is SNHLY, CDR2 FYNNEI. CDR3 in amino acids: CASSERFGSVTDTQYF. The CDR3 bases are TGTGCCAGCAGTGAACGATTCGGGAGTGTTACAGATACGCAGTATTTT.

This clone was counted only a few times. The DNA for the CDR3 is TGTGCCTGGAGTCGAAGTACTTACTATGGCTACACCTTC. It yields the protein CAWSRSTYYGYTF. The chain carries TRBV30 and TRBJ1-2; D not certain. The CDR3 extends over 13 amino acids. V lost 2 bases, J lost 3 bases, and 10 bases lay in between. CDR1 is GTSNPN, CDR2 SVGIG, per germline (reference sequence). The full variable domain, rest sourced from reference TRBV30 and TRBJ1-2, is SQTIHQWPATLVQPVGSPLSLECTVEGTSNPNLYWYRQAAGRGLQLLFYSVGIGQISSEVPQNLSASRPQDRQFILSSKKLLLSDSGFYLCAWSRSTYYGYTFGSGTRLTVV.

The CDR3 sequence is CASSQVWSAGLTDTQYF. DNA of the CDR3: TGTGCCAGCAGCCAGGTATGGTCGGCAGGACTCACAGATACGCAGTATTTT. The V call is TRBV5-6, the J call TRBJ2-3, with D perhaps TRBD2 (5 bases). The length of the CDR3 is 17 residues. V lost 4 bases and J 2 bases, leaving 20 bases between the germline ends. Germline CDR1 is SGHDT and CDR2 is YYEEEE.

This chain joins TRBV29-1 and TRBJ1-2, with 8 bases lining up with TRBD1. The CDR3 has 15 residues. Germline V gene data show CDR1 as SQVTM and CDR2 as ANQGSEA. With V trimmed by 6 bases and J by 4 bases, 13 bases remained unmatched. CDR3 sequence: CSVTNPRGQGYGYTF. CDR3 sequence (DNA): TGCAGCGTAACGAACCCTCGAGGACAGGGCTATGGCTACACCTTC. Supplemented by reference TRBV29-1 and TRBJ1-2, the full variable domain reads SAVISQKPSRDICQRGTSLTIQCQVDSQVTMMFWYRQQPGQSLTLIATANQGSEATYESGFVIDKFPISRPNLTFSTLTVSNMSPEDSSIYLCSVTNPRGQGYGYTFGSGTRLTVV.

V gene TRBV29-1 combines with J gene TRBJ2-3; D possibly corresponds to TRBD1 (5 bases). The CDR3 consists of 13 residues. V lost 4 bases and J 0 bases, leaving 8 bases between the germline ends. Germline V gene data show CDR1 as SQVTM and CDR2 as ANQGSEA. CDR3 sequence: CSVVSGSTDTQYF. The CDR3 DNA reads TGCAGCGTTGTATCAGGGAGCACAGATACGCAGTATTTT.

V is TRBV7-9 and J is TRBJ2-3; D is ambiguous. CDR3 length equals 13 residues. V was trimmed by 1 base and J by 4 bases, leaving 6 bases between them. CDR1 SEHNR and CDR2 FQNEAQ come from the germline V gene (reference sequence). The CDR3 DNA reads TGTGCCAGCAGCTTAGAGCAGGCAGATACGCAGTATTTT. Protein: CASSLEQADTQYF.

This clone showed up just a few times. The chain carries TRBV19 and TRBJ2-7; TRBD2 matches at 11 bases. From germline, CDR1 is LNHDA and CDR2 SQIVND (reference sequence). With 5 bases clipped from V and 6 bases from J, the junction kept 12 bases outside the gene matches. The CDR3 spans 16 residues. The chain's CDR3 is CASSPQRLAGLGEQYF. The CDR3 nucleotides read TGTGCCAGTAGTCCCCAAAGACTAGCGGGATTAGGCGAGCAGTACTTC.